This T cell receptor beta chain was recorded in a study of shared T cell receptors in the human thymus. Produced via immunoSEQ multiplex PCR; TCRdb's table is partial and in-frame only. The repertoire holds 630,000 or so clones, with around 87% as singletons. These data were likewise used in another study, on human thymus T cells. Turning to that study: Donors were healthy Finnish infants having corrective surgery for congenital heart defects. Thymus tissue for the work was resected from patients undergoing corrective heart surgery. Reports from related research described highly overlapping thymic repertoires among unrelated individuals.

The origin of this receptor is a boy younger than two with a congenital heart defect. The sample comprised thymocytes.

Written as DNA, the CDR3 is TGTGCCAGCTCACCCGGTTACGCTGAAGCTTTCTTT. Its translation: CASSPGYAEAFF. The V gene is TRBV18, the J gene TRBJ1-1; no firm D call. Germline CDR1 is KGHSH and CDR2 is LQKENI. The CDR3 extends over 12 amino acids. V lost 3 bases to trimming and J lost 6 bases, with 8 bases between them. Together with reference TRBV18 and TRBJ1-1, the CDR3 gives the full variable domain: NAGVMQNPRHLVRRRGQEARLRCSPMKGHSHVYWYRQLPEEGLKFMVYLQKENIIDESGMPKERFSAEFPKEGPSILRIQQVVRGDSAAYFCASSPGYAEAFFGQGTRLTVV.